This T cell receptor beta chain was documented in a study of PD-1 blockade in classical Hodgkin lymphoma. Across the study: Every 2 weeks, patients got 3 mg/kg intravenous nivolumab.

Autologous stem cell transplantation was followed by relapse in every patient, and brentuximab vedotin exposure varied. Study results and limitations: Initiation of nivolumab under 1 year after ASCT led to exclusion of patients. While CD8+ TCR diversity did not rise significantly by C4D1, CD4+ TCR diversity did.

As concerns this clone: Antigen specificity is unknown.

The length of the CDR3 is 14 residues. Germline values: CDR1 LGHNA, CDR2 YNFKEQ. The V end was cut by 0 bases, the J end by 6 bases, with 8 bases between. The method was immunoSEQ multiplex PCR; TCRdb's version includes in-frame clones alone and lacks a portion of them. This sample has about 94,000 clones, with about 88% found just once. The specimen comprised peripheral blood mononuclear cells (PBMCs), sampled before the second cycle of nivolumab. This TCR derives from a human donor with classical Hodgkin lymphoma. The chain has TRBV4-2 and TRBJ2-2; D might be TRBD1 or TRBD2, each matching 5 bases. The CDR3 loop reads CASSQEGTAGELFF. The CDR3 DNA sequence: TGTGCCAGCAGCCAAGAGGGGACGGCCGGGGAGCTGTTTTTT.